The T cell receptor beta chain described here comes from a study of OX40 agonist ivuxolimab in advanced cancers. In germline, CDR1 is GTSNPN, CDR2 SVGIG (reference sequence). Trimming stripped 0 bases from V and 3 bases from J, with 8 bases between. This CDR3 is 13 amino acids long. Some clones are missing from TCRdb's copy, which holds only in-frame ones; the method was immunoSEQ multiplex PCR. The table shows about 83,000 clones, with approximately 84% occurring only once. Autoimmune disease history or systemic immunosuppression led to patients being barred. The sample in question was CD4+ or CD8+ T cells sorted from blood, obtained in a trial of the OX40 agonist ivuxolimab. The chain has TRBV30 and TRBJ1-1; D gene uncertain. This TCR came from an adult with an advanced solid tumor such as melanoma, head and neck, liver or kidney cancer. As DNA, the CDR3 is TGTGCCTGGAGTGTACGGGGTGACACTGAAGCTTTCTTT. Residues: CAWSVRGDTEAFF.